This T cell receptor (beta chain) was profiled in a study of Ad26.COV2.S vaccination and SARS-CoV-2 variants (dated by TCRdb to the early 2020s). For the study in its entirety: Donors in the vaccine arm were drawn from COV1001, a multicentre, randomized, double-blind, placebo-controlled phase I-IIa trial testing Ad26.COV2.S in healthy adults. Ad26.COV2.S was administered intramuscularly at a dose of 5x10^10 or 1x10^11 viral particles, either as one shot or as two shots given 56 days apart. Sequencing of the TCRbeta repertoire served to evaluate the specificity and breadth of SARS-CoV-2-reactive T cell receptors following Ad26.COV2.S vaccination. A total of roughly 32 samples were included in the TCR-sequenced set, comprising around 19 Ad26.COV2.S vaccine recipients, 5 placebo recipients and 8 SARS-CoV-2 convalescent individuals. Trial participants were randomized into five groups of five, in which low-dose or high-dose Ad26.COV2.S was given once or twice, or placebo was given on both occasions. Investigators remained blinded to trial group allocation during experiments and outcome assessment. General study outcomes and caveats: According to the authors, total T cell responses may have been underestimated by the TCR breadth and depth analyses. Comparing responses between vaccine doses or regimens was not something the study was powered to do. Vaccine and placebo recipients had comparable non-spike TCR breadth, which fits with the vaccine containing only spike. Substantial breadth of spike-specific CD8+ and CD4+ T cell responses was reported after vaccination. Spike-specific TCR breadth was higher in Ad26.COV2.S recipients than in placebo recipients (P = 0.0014).

At the junction V is shortened by 6 bases and J by 4 bases, with 14 bases in between. In the germline V gene (reference sequence), CDR1 corresponds to MNHEY and CDR2 to SMNVEV. The CDR3 has 14 amino acids, counting the end cysteine and phenylalanine. Of the read, only the CDR3 DNA is kept; its 42 bases are in frame from base 1. Worth noting for this clone: No antigen is known for it. Per-base quality was not reported, and no clone a single base away is much larger than it.

The immunoSEQ Assay was used to sequence TCRbeta CDR3 regions. After extraction, genomic DNA underwent amplification by bias-controlled multiplex PCR, followed by high-throughput sequencing. The authors processed their data as follows. To quantify the absolute abundance of every unique TCRbeta CDR3 region, sequences were collapsed and filtered. T cell fraction was estimated by normalizing TCRbeta template counts to usable DNA, with usable DNA measured through amplification of reference genes found in all nucleated cells. Repertoire TCRs were annotated as SARS-CoV-2-specific when V gene, CDR3 amino acid sequence and J gene were exactly matched to a known reactive TCR set. The reference SARS-CoV-2 TCR set came from MIRA and was filtered for enrichment in COVID-19-positive ImmuneCODE repertoires, removing public or cross-reactive TCRs. Drawing on the MIRA antigens, annotated TCRs were analysed further at the level of specific ORF or position within ORF. Breadth was defined as the number of annotated unique rearrangements divided by the total number of unique productive rearrangements, and depth was defined as the summed frequency of the annotated unique rearrangements. Two-sided Wilcoxon rank-sum tests were applied when comparing TCR breadth between groups. TCRdb provides this immuneACCESS table in a form limited to in-frame rearrangements. Some clones are lacking; in checked studies, under half of them reflect an unresolved V gene, and why the rest are absent is not known. V and J calls and clone size follow that table, whereas D and trimming were derived from the DNA. In this sample the table shows about 400,000 clones, 83% of which occur a single time. Almost 7.5% of the sample is in the top ten clones.

The treatment or condition label of this sample denotes: about 20 received Ad26.COV2.S at low or high dose, single or two shots; a few received placebo; per-sample allocation not given. Repertoires of vaccine and placebo recipients were sequenced from samples collected on day 63 after the first injection. Cohort 1b enrolled 25 or so adults aged 18-55 years at a single site in Boston, USA, between 29 July and 7 August 2020. Ad26.COV2.S was a replication-incompetent adenovirus type 26 vector that expressed a prefusion-stabilized SARS-CoV-2 spike protein derived from the original Wuhan strain. The chain links TRBV27 with TRBJ2-3; no D gene is confidently identified. The sample was peripheral blood, taken in a trial of Ad26.COV2.S vaccine versus placebo. This clonotype originated in a person aged 18-65 years who received the Ad26.COV2.S COVID-19 vaccine or a placebo. Here the CDR3 is given as CASSFILGADTQYF. The nucleotide sequence reads TGTGCCAGCAGCTTCATACTCGGAGCAGATACGCAGTATTTT.